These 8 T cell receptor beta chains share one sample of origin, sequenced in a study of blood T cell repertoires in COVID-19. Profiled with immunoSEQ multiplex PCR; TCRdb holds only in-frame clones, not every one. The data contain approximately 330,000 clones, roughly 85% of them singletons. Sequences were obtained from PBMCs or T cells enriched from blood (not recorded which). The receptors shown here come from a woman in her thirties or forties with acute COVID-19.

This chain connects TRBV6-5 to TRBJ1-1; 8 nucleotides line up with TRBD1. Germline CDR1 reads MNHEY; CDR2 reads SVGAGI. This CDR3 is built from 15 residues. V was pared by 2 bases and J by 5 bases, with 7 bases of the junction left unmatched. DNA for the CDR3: TGTGCCAGCAGTTACGAGCAGGGGGCGTGGACTGAAGCTTTCTTT. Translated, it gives CASSYEQGAWTEAFF.

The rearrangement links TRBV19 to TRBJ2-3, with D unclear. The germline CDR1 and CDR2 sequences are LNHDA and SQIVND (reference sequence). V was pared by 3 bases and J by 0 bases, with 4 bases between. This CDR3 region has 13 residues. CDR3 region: CASSMASTDTQYF. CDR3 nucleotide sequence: TGTGCCAGTAGTATGGCTAGCACAGATACGCAGTATTTT.

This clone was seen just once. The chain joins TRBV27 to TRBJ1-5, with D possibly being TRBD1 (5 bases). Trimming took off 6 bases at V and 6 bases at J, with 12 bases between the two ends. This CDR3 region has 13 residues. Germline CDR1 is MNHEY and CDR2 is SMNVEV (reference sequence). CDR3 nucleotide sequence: TGTGCCAGCAGCATCGGGGGAACTCAGCCCCAGCATTTT. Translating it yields CASSIGGTQPQHF.

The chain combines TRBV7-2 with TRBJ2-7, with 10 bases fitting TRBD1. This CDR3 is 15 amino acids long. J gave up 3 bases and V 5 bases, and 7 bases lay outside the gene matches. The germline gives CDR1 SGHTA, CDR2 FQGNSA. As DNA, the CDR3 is TGTGCCAGCAGCCCAACGGGACAGGGGTACTACGAGCAGTACTTC. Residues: CASSPTGQGYYEQYF.

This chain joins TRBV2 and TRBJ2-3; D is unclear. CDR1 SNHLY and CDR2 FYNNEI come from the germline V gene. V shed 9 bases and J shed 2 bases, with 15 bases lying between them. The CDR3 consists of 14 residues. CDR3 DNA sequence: TGTGCCAGTCGACGCGAGCGACCCACAGATACGCAGTATTTT. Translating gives CASRRERPTDTQYF. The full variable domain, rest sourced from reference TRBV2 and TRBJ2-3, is EPEVTQTPSHQVTQMGQEVILRCVPISNHLYFYWYRQILGQKVEFLVSFYNNEISEKSEIFDDQFSVERPDGSNFTLKIRSTKLEDSAMYFCASRRERPTDTQYFGPGTRLTVL.

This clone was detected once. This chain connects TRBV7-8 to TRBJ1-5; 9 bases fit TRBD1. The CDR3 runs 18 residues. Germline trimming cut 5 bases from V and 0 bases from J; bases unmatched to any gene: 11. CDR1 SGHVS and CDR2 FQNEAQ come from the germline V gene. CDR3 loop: CASSLRDRDLNSNQPQHF. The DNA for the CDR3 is TGTGCCAGCAGCCTCCGGGACAGGGATTTAAATAGCAATCAGCCCCAGCATTTT.

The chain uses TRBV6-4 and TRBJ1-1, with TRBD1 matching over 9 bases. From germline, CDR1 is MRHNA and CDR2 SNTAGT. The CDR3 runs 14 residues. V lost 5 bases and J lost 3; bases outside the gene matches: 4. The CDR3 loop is CASSPGTGHTEAFF. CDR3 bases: TGTGCCAGCAGTCCCGGGACAGGGCACACTGAAGCTTTCTTT.

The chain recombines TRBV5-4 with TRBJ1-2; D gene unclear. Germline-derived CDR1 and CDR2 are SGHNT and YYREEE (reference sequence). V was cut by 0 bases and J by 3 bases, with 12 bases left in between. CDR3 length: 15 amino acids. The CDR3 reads CASSLDFRCDYGYTF. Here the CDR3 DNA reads TGTGCCAGCAGCTTGGATTTTCGGTGCGACTATGGCTACACCTTC.